This T cell receptor (beta chain) was observed in a study of cytomegalovirus exposure and HLA in healthy donors. General study points: Earlier findings revealed that most TCR beta V segments proved productive either about 87% or about 30% of the time. Upon later analysis, TCR association rates were observed to vary by HLA locus, being highest for DRB1 and lowest for HLA-C. Several of the most significant clusters were apparently associated with common viral pathogens in a later analysis.

This CDR3 has 14 residues. The V end was cut by 4 bases, the J end by 3 bases, with 9 bases between. Germline V lookup: CDR1 SNHLY, CDR2 FYNNEI. PCR was performed using 60 Vbeta and 13 Jbeta primers. Per the authors' pipeline: The authors later counted roughly 79 million unique TCR beta chains, some 11 million of them shared. Only in-frame clones appear in the TCRdb table, and some are missing; sequencing was by immunoSEQ multiplex PCR. That table furnishes V, J and clone size, whereas the DNA furnished D and trimming. The sample table includes 100,000 to 150,000 clones. With regard to this clone: Its antigen is currently unknown.

The receptor comes from a man aged 25-45 years in good health and CMV-seronegative. The sequencing input was PBMCs. This chain uses TRBV2 with TRBJ2-2; D is uncertain. CDR3 loop: CASSGLPDTGELFF. CDR3 nucleotides: TGTGCCAGCAGTGGACTCCCCGACACCGGGGAGCTGTTTTTT. Supplemented by reference TRBV2 and TRBJ2-2, the full variable domain reads EPEVTQTPSHQVTQMGQEVILRCVPISNHLYFYWYRQILGQKVEFLVSFYNNEISEKSEIFDDQFSVERPDGSNFTLKIRSTKLEDSAMYFCASSGLPDTGELFFGEGSRLTVL.